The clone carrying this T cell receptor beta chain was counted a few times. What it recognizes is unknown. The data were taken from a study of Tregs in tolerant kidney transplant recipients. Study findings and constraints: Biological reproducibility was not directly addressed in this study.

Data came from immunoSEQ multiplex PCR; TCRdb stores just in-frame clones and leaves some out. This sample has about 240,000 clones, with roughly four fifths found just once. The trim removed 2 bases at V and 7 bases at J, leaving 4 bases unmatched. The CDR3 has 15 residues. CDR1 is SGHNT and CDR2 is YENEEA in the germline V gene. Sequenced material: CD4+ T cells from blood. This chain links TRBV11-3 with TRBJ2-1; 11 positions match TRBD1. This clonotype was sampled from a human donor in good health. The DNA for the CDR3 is TGTGCCAGCAGCTTACGTGGGACAGGGGGGAATGAGCAGTTCTTC. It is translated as CASSLRGTGGNEQFF.